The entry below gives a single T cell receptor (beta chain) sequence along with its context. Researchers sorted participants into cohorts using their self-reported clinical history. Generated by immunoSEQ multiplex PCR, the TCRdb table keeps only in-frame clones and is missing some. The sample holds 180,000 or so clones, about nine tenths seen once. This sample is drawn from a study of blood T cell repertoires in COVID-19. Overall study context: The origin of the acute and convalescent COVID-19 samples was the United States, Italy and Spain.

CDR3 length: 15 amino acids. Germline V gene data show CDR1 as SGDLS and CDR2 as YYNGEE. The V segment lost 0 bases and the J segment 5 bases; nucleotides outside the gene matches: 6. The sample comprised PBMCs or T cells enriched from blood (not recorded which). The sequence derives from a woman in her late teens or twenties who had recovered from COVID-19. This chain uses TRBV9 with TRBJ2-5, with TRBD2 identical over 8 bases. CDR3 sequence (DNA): TGTGCCAGCAGCGTAGGCATTAGCGGGACGGAGACCCAGTACTTC. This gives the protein CASSVGISGTETQYF.